This is a list of T cell receptor beta chains from one sample in a study of T cells in Graves' hyperthyroidism and ophthalmopathy. TCRdb re-analysed the multiplex PCR reads in MiXCR, keeping a single row per CDR3 protein. The sample shows around 520,000 distinct CDR3 sequences, 12% to 15% of them seen only once. Sequenced material: blood. The receptor set was obtained from a woman aged 40 to 55 with Graves' hyperthyroidism. Each CDR3 is given with its conserved first and last residue. A D gene is named only where the DNA matches it firmly. Some rows have no size entry. The others give once, few or many, or a class for an expanded clone.

NA,TRBV7-9,TRBD1,TRBJ2-6,CASSYGQGVAGANVLTF,TGTGCCAGCAGCTACGGACAGGGTGTTGCTGGGGCCAACGTCCTGACTTTC
many,TRBV7-7,TRBD1,TRBJ2-5,CASSRYRDRAQETQYF,TGTGCTAGCAGCAGATACCGGGACAGGGCACAAGAGACCCAGTACTTC
NA,TRBV7-8,NA,TRBJ2-7,CASSLEFHEQHF,TGTGCCAGCAGCTTAGAATTTCACGAGCAGCACTTC
many,TRBV11-2,NA,TRBJ2-7,CASRGVRDGRQGQYF,TGTGCCAGCAGGGGGGTCAGGGACGGGCGGCAGGGGCAGTACTTC
few,TRBV7-9,NA,TRBJ2-2,CASSLVVTADGELFF,TGTGCCAGCAGCTTAGTCGTGACGGCCGACGGGGAGCTGTTTTTT
many,TRBV7-3,TRBD2,TRBJ2-3,CASSLNAGGPDTQYF,TGTGCCAGCAGCTTAAATGCGGGAGGACCAGATACGCAGTATTTT
many,TRBV12-3/TRBV12-4,TRBD1,TRBJ2-2,CASRKQGALNTGELFF,TGTGCCAGCAGGAAACAGGGGGCCTTGAACACCGGGGAGCTGTTTTTT
NA,TRBV20-1,NA,TRBJ2-1,CSARRLADSFSYNEQFF,TGCAGTGCTCGAAGGTTGGCGGATTCCTTCTCCTACAATGAGCAGTTCTTC
NA,TRBV7-9,NA,TRBJ1-3,CASTAGTKSSGNTIYF,TGTGCCAGCACCGCAGGGACGAAGAGCTCTGGAAACACCATATATTTT
many,TRBV11-2,TRBD1,TRBJ2-5,CASSLPGQGLETQYF,TGTGCCAGCAGCTTACCGGGACAGGGGTTGGAGACCCAGTACTTC
many,TRBV20-1,TRBD2,TRBJ2-3,CSASQLAGTSQYF,TGCAGTGCTAGTCAACTAGCGGGCACTTCGCAGTATTTT
NA,TRBV20-1,NA,TRBJ2-7,CSARDAAPDTPYEQYF,TGCAGTGCTAGAGATGCCGCCCCCGACACCCCCTACGAGCAGTACTTC
few,TRBV18,NA,TRBJ1-3,CASSLTDSSSGDTIYF,TGTGCCAGCTCACTAACGGACAGTTCCTCTGGAGACACCATATATTTT
few,TRBV27,TRBD1,TRBJ1-1,CASGSQTGGTEAFF,TGTGCCAGCGGTTCGCAGACAGGGGGCACTGAAGCTTTCTTT
few,TRBV10-3,NA,TRBJ2-3,CAAQEVGAADTQYF,TGTGCCGCTCAAGAGGTCGGAGCGGCAGATACGCAGTATTTT
many,TRBV28,NA,TRBJ2-2,CASSLFSLYTGELFF,TGTGCCAGCAGTTTATTCAGTCTCTACACCGGGGAGCTGTTTTTT
few,TRBV29-1,NA,TRBJ1-4,CSVEGETTNEKLFF,TGCAGCGTTGAAGGGGAGACAACTAATGAAAAACTGTTTTTT
NA,TRBV5-1,NA,TRBJ2-7,CASRGNDSYEQYF,TGCGCCAGCAGGGGGAACGACTCCTACGAGCAGTACTTC
many,TRBV18,NA,TRBJ1-4,CASSPPVLAEKLFF,TGTGCCAGCTCACCACCGGTGTTAGCTGAAAAACTGTTTTTT
few,TRBV14,NA,TRBJ2-6,CASSRAGTLSGANVLTF,TGTGCCAGCAGCCGTGCAGGAACACTCTCTGGGGCCAACGTCCTGACTTTC
many,TRBV28,NA,TRBJ1-1,CASSPSLGRFF,TGTGCCAGCAGCCCCAGTTTGGGGAGATTCTTT
NA,TRBV29-1,TRBD1,TRBJ2-3,CSVDKEQGLTQYF,TGCAGCGTTGATAAAGAACAGGGGCTTACGCAGTATTTT